This T cell receptor (beta chain) was observed in a study of identical twins listed by TCRdb under 2016. General notes on the study: To test whether fetal clonotypes persist, this study deep-sequenced TCR alpha and beta repertoires from monozygotic twins, from unrelated adults of various ages, and from cord blood. Replicate twin experiments were performed at different times using different library preparation protocols to rule out contamination.

Only healthy Caucasian donors were included. The twin cohort comprised three pairs of female monozygotic twins, all aged roughly 18 to 30 years. Miltenyi CD45RO+ enrichment and human naive T-cell isolation kits were used to isolate memory (CD45RO+) and naive T cells from PBMC. The table lists this clonotype with a few counts. Its antigen is still unknown. No quality values exist for individual bases; no much larger clone is one base distant. Trimming at the junction amounts to 4 bases on V and 2 bases on J, and the germline ends lie 9 bases apart. Its CDR3 holds 15 amino acids, cysteine through phenylalanine. Only CDR3 DNA remains: 45 bases, in frame from the first base. In the germline V gene, CDR1 corresponds to MNHEY and CDR2 to SVGAGI. The research as a whole found: Out-of-frame TCR alpha sharing in monozygotic twins was systematically underestimated by recombination models, whereas sharing between unrelated individuals was in agreement with the recombination models. Out-of-frame TCR alpha sequences shared between twins showed an excess of low generation-probability sequences compared with coincidental sharing between unrelated individuals. Because the same donors could not be followed over many years, the conclusions depended on cross-sectional statistical analysis. Abundant cord blood beta clonotypes had fewer insertions, young adult naive repertoires showed a similar but weaker trend, and memory repertoires showed no such trend. The excess sharing between twins in beta out-of-frame sequences was weaker because fewer shared sequences reduced the signal-to-noise ratio. Invariant T cells such as MAIT and iNKT could partly confound zero-insertion analyses, though diverse VJ usage argued against this for most clonotypes.

The protocol used for the library was 5' RACE. The data were produced on an Illumina HiSeq 2000. Template switching introduced a universal primer binding site; the final cDNA contained a unique molecular identifier, enabling accurate counting of TCR cDNA molecules. First-strand cDNA for TCR alpha and beta chains was synthesized from specific primers in the conserved constant-segment region. To control for contamination, every cDNA library was double barcoded, receiving both a SMART-Mk sample barcode and Illumina barcodes. TruSeq adapter sequences and Illumina sample barcodes were added in two successive PCR steps. TCR alpha and beta cDNA libraries were sequenced on the Illumina HiSeq platform with custom primers. On the study's bioinformatics: Raw reads were processed with MiGEC to extract unique molecular identifiers, and MiXCR was used to determine CDR3 positions. Recombination models were inferred per individual with the repgenHMM and IGoR tools using an EM algorithm. Shared clonotype analysis was performed with the tcR package in R, normalizing sharing by the product of cloneset sizes. To study raw recombination free of thymic and clonal selection effects, out-of-frame nonproductive sequences were analyzed. TCRdb took the public reads, trimmed them with fastp at Q25, ran MiXCR for clone calling and kept in-frame beta chains. Each entry is one CDR3 protein sequence, shown with its most common DNA and genes. Clone size and V and J calls follow TCRdb, not the original study. The sample table shows 210,000 or so distinct CDR3 sequences, and 6% to 9% are seen once. The top ten constitute around 2.1% of the sample.

These data also featured in a second study, about yellow fever vaccine responses in identical twins. As described in the second report: According to the authors, in identical twins the way T cells responded to vaccination appeared partly convergent and partly personalized. The study precisely tracked vaccine-responding T cell clones in identical twins.

What was sequenced was memory (CD45RO+) T cells sorted from blood. Reading the label with the study, this specimen's cell subset or site is: CD45RO+ enriched T cells. This clonotype was obtained from a woman aged 18-29 years in good health. Rearrangement joined TRBV6-5 to TRBJ1-6, with the D gene uncertain. The CDR3 protein: CASSWRGAYNSPLHF. The nucleotides are TGTGCCAGCAGTTGGCGGGGTGCCTATAATTCACCCCTCCACTTT.